The clone carrying this T cell receptor beta chain was counted at least ten times. From more than 9.5 ml of fresh peripheral blood, PBMCs were isolated. Trimming cost V 6 bases and J 6 bases, with 17 bases left between them. There are 14 residues in the CDR3. CDR1 and CDR2 (germline): MGHDK, SYGVNS. The data originate from a study of T cells in Graves' hyperthyroidism and ophthalmopathy. Turning to the study itself: Sampling of peripheral blood happened at initial diagnosis, prior to any treatment.

Amplification yielded TCR beta CDR3 regions, with RNA transcripts as the source. TCR CDR3 underwent first-round RT-PCR with the HTBI primer set. A single record per CDR3 protein comes from TCRdb applying MiXCR to the multiplex PCR reads. Among 700,000 to 850,000 distinct CDR3 sequences listed, roughly a third were seen once. Source material: blood. The sequence was collected from a woman aged 40 to 55 with Graves' hyperthyroidism. The chain couples TRBV25-1 to TRBJ1-2, with no clear D. Here the CDR3 reads CASSQTPMLDGYTF. CDR3 sequence (DNA): TGTGCCAGCAGCCAAACACCGATGCTCGATGGCTACACCTTC.